Below are 5 T cell receptor beta chains sequenced from a single sample in a study of Ad26.COV2.S vaccination and SARS-CoV-2 variants (dated by TCRdb to the early 2020s). In light of the paper, this sample's treatment or condition label describes: around 19 received Ad26.COV2.S at low or high dose, single or two shots; five or six received placebo; per-sample allocation not given. Repertoires of vaccine and placebo recipients were sequenced from samples collected on day 63 after the first injection. The library was prepared using the immunoSEQ multiplex PCR assay. As stored in TCRdb, this immuneACCESS dataset retains in-frame rearrangements with V and J assigned. A fraction of the clones does not appear; measured against another copy, unresolved V genes explain less than half of the discrepancy, and the remainder lacks a known reason. The sample records about 480,000 clones, approximately 88% of which are singletons. Clones ranked in the top ten supply 9.5% to 15% of the sample.

The sequencing used peripheral blood, collected in a trial of Ad26.COV2.S vaccine versus placebo. The receptor source for this set is a person aged 18 to 65 who received the Ad26.COV2.S COVID-19 vaccine or a placebo.

J is TRBJ2-7 and V is TRBV5-6; 7 nucleotides align to TRBD1. This CDR3 region has 15 residues. With V trimmed by 2 bases and J by 1 base, 6 bases remained unmatched. Germline-derived CDR1 and CDR2 are SGHDT and YYEEEE. The CDR3 sequence is CASSFTGVGSYEQYF. The DNA of the CDR3 is TGTGCCAGCAGCTTCACAGGGGTCGGGTCCTACGAGCAGTACTTC.

This clone was seen once. This chain connects TRBV10-3 to TRBJ2-2; the match to TRBD1 covers 9 bases. The CDR3 totals 18 residues. Trimming took 4 bases from V and 0 from J; bases not matched to a gene: 9. The germline CDR1 and CDR2 sequences are ENHRY and SYGVKD. This chain's CDR3 is CAISGSVRTGANTGELFF. The CDR3 DNA follows: TGTGCCATCAGTGGTAGTGTAAGGACAGGGGCGAACACCGGGGAGCTGTTTTTT.

This chain joins TRBV20-1 and TRBJ1-2; D is uncertain. CDR1 DFQATT and CDR2 SNEGSKA come from the germline V gene (reference sequence). V lost 7 bases, J lost 8 bases, and 8 bases lay in between. This CDR3 contains 9 residues. CDR3: CSGSGGYTF. The DNA for the CDR3 is TGCAGTGGGAGTGGGGGCTACACCTTC.

This chain connects TRBV7-2 to TRBJ2-7, with 13 bases fitting TRBD2. Germline lookup yields CDR1 SGHTA and CDR2 FQGNSA. The CDR3 length is 15 residues. V lost 5 bases to trimming and J lost 3 bases; unmatched junction nucleotides: 4. DNA of the CDR3: TGTGCCAGCAGCAGGACTAGCGGGAGCAACTACGAGCAGTACTTC. Encoded protein: CASSRTSGSNYEQYF.

This sequence joins TRBV30 and TRBJ2-1; 9 nucleotides match TRBD1. The J segment lost 2 bases and the V segment lost 7 bases, leaving 9 bases of the junction unmatched. Germline V lookup: CDR1 GTSNPN, CDR2 SVGIG (reference sequence). CDR3 length: 15 residues. The chain's CDR3 is CAFRTGTGPYNEQFF. The CDR3 nucleotides read TGTGCCTTCCGAACCGGGACAGGGCCCTACAATGAGCAGTTCTTC.